This TCR beta chain stems from a study of T cell repertoires in cytomegalovirus infection. Study overall: It can be stated that public TCR beta signatures indicated CMV infection as well as a matching HLA type.

Study-wide results and caveats: In two of eight donors, the top clonotype was HLA-C-restricted CMV-specific.

The CDR3 totals 18 residues. Germline V CDR1 and CDR2: LNHDA, SQIVND (reference sequence). V was clipped by 6 bases and J by 5 bases; unmatched bases: 14. About this clonotype: Antigen: not known.

TCRdb processed the reads anew with MiXCR; each CDR3 protein has one entry. The sample holds 60,000 to 85,000 distinct CDR3 sequences, under 25% seen once. This clonotype originated in a human donor in good health (CMV status not recorded). Some clones in this sample may be carry-over from other donors' samples. Sequenced input: PBMCs, sequenced either directly or after in vitro stimulation (not recorded which). The chain uses TRBV19 and TRBJ2-1; the match to TRBD2 covers 12 bases. The CDR3, as DNA: TGTGCCAGTAGCTCCGGACTAGCGGGATCCTTTCGCCACAATGAGCAGTTCTTC. It specifies CASSSGLAGSFRHNEQFF.